These 2 T cell receptor beta chains originate from one sample sequenced in a study of low-dose radiotherapy and immunotherapy resistance in tumors. For amplifying TCRs, the PCR ran for about 19 cycles with Phusion, which was used together with a constant-region primer and the adapter on the V primers. TCRdb redid the calling of the reads with MiXCR, one entry per CDR3 protein. In the table there are roughly 46,000 distinct CDR3 sequences, 12% of which are singletons. Time point reported: before trial treatment. The material was PBMCs, obtained before treatment. The receptor source for this set is a female donor with ovarian cancer.

This clonotype was observed many times. The chain has TRBV12-3 or TRBV12-4 and TRBJ2-3; 8 nucleotides line up with TRBD2. J lost 2 bases, V lost 3 bases, and 4 bases had no gene match. This CDR3 is 15 amino acids long. CDR3 loop: CASSFLAGDTDTQYF. In DNA form, the CDR3 reads TGTGCCAGCAGTTTCCTAGCGGGCGACACAGATACGCAGTATTTT.

The chain joins TRBV29-1 to TRBJ2-3, with D perhaps TRBD1 (7 bases). Germline CDR1 is SQVTM and CDR2 is ANQGSEA. Deletions cut 2 bases from V and 6 bases from J, with 27 bases between. The CDR3 runs to 18 residues. The DNA for the CDR3 is TGCAGCGTTGAATCGGCAGGGGGACTTCCCAAACCAAGGGATACGCAGTATTTT. This gives the protein CSVESAGGLPKPRDTQYF.